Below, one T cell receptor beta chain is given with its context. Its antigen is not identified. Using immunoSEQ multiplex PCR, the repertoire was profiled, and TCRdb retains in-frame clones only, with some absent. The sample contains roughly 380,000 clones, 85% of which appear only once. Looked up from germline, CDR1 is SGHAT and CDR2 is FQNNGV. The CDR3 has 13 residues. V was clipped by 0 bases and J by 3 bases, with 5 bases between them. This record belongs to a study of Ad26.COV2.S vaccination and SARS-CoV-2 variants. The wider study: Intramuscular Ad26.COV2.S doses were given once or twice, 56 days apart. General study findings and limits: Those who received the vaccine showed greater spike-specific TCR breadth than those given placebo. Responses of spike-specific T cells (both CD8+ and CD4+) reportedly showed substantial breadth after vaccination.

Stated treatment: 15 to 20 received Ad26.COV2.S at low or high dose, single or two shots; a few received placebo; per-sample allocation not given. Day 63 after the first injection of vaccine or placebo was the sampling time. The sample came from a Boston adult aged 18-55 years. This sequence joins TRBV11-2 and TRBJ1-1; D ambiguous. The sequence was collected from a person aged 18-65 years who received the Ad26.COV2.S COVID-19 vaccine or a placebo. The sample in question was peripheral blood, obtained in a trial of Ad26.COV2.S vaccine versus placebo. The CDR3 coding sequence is TGTGCCAGCAGCTTAGACGGTTACACTGAAGCTTTCTTT. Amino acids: CASSLDGYTEAFF.